This TCR beta chain was sequenced for a study of blood T cell repertoires in COVID-19 (dated by TCRdb to the early 2020s). Notes on the research overall: Collaborator samples came from the United States, Italy and Spain and covered acute and convalescent phases of COVID-19. The samples were drawn from the first 160 participants of the ongoing ImmuneRACE study and from 1,254 subjects provided by 6 global collaborators. Where available, HLA class I and class II types were taken from metadata supplied by the sample provider and were not determined by assay-based typing. Nearly every sample came with metadata listing a de-identified subject ID, COVID-19 status, age in years and sex. Deeply sampled blood TCRbeta repertoires from subjects exposed to, actively infected with, or recovered from COVID-19 were included in the dataset. The repertoires were made available in a free public database intended to serve as a resource for research on the immune response to SARS-CoV-2. The material from the prospective study consisted of cDNA or gDNA derived from T cells, B-cell-depleted T cells, or PBMCs. Here is what the overall study found, with its caveats: The amount of clinical and demographic metadata varied by source and participant and was provided uncurated.

For this clone: It lacks a known antigen. Base qualities are not recorded, but no much larger clone differs from it by a single base.

Another Seattle source contributed samples from volunteer blood donors who had recovered from COVID-19. Each collaborating institution followed its own protocols to collect whole blood in K2EDTA tubes. For TCRbeta analysis, collaborators shipped samples as frozen whole blood, isolated PBMCs, or DNA extracted from either of those sample types. TCRbeta CDR3 regions were amplified from genomic DNA by means of the immunoSEQ Assay, a bias-controlled multiplex PCR. The paper's processing steps were these. Nucleated cell counts per sample were estimated from amplification of reference gene primers within the assay. To quantify the absolute abundance of each unique TCRbeta CDR3 rearrangement, sequence reads were collapsed and filtered. For each sample, productive Simpson clonality was calculated by taking the square root of Simpson's diversity index across productive rearrangements. The immuneACCESS repertoire file appears here via TCRdb, limited to in-frame rearrangements. These files lack a portion of the clones; in checked studies, under half of the deficit traces to unresolved V genes, and the cause of the others is not known. That table gives V, J and clone size, and the DNA gave D and trimming. In this sample the table shows 300,000 to 350,000 clones, 90% to 95% of which occur a single time. The biggest ten clones account for around 3.5% of the sample.

The germline V gene encodes CDR1 SGHRS and CDR2 YFSETQ. Relative to germline, V is 0 bases shorter and J is 1 base shorter, with 12 bases between their ends. The CDR3 goes from the cysteine to the phenylalanine over 16 residues. This entry keeps only the CDR3 DNA: 48 bases, framed from base 1. The sequence came from a woman between 18 and 29 years old who had recovered from COVID-19. The rearranged segments are TRBV5-1 and TRBJ2-3; a weak D assignment points to TRBD2 (6 bases agree). Sequencing was carried out using peripheral blood. The DNA is as follows: TGCGCCAGCAGCTTGGGAGTAGCGGCCCGCACAGATACGCAGTATTTT. Its protein product is CASSLGVAARTDTQYF.